One sample yielded the 21 T cell receptor beta chains listed below, sequenced in a study of Graves' ophthalmopathy and Graves' hyperthyroidism (dated by TCRdb to about 2018). The reads were generated on an Illumina HiSeq 2000. For repertoire sequencing, the TCR beta CDR3 regions were amplified from RNA transcripts. The first round of RT-PCR was done with HTBI primers and the Qiagen OneStep RT-PCR kit, and was followed by a second round of multiplex PCR, then size selection and purification. Using fastp at Q25 and MiXCR, TCRdb reprocessed the public reads and kept productive beta chains. Records with the same CDR3 protein are collapsed into one entry carrying the most frequent genes and DNA. Counted in this sample were 240,000 or so distinct CDR3 sequences; around 50% of them appeared once. The ten largest clonotypes hold over 40% of the sample. Sample: peripheral blood. These receptors all stem from an adult man with Graves' ophthalmopathy.

The V and J genes are TRBV29-1 and TRBJ2-2, with D possibly called TRBD1 or TRBD2 (6 bases each). The CDR3 sequence is 13 residues long. Germline CDR1 SQVTM, CDR2 ANQGSEA. Trimming took off 4 bases at V and 6 bases at J, with 12 bases between the two ends. CDR3 DNA sequence: TGCAGCGTTGTAGTAGGGGGGTCCGGGGAGCTGTTTTTT. It yields the protein CSVVVGGSGELFF.

This clonotype was seen only once. V usage is TRBV7-8 and J usage is TRBJ2-6, with a weak D call TRBD2 (6 bases). This CDR3 is 21 amino acids long. Looked up from germline, CDR1 is SGHVS and CDR2 is FQNEAQ. V lost 1 base and J 4 bases, leaving 26 bases between the germline ends. The CDR3 protein is CASSLEVHRTKDPGGANVLTF. CDR3 bases: TGTGCCAGCAGCTTAGAGGTCCACAGGACTAAGGACCCGGGAGGGGCCAACGTCCTGACTTTC. Full variable domain (missing parts from reference TRBV7-8 and TRBJ2-6): GAGVSQSPRYKVAKRGQDVALRCDPISGHVSLFWYQQALGQGPEFLTYFQNEAQLDKSGLPSDRFFAERPEGSVSTLKIQRTQQEDSAVYLCASSLEVHRTKDPGGANVLTFGAGSRLTVL.

This clonotype has only a few counts. The CDR3 here is CASGSRVPSGYTF. The CDR3, as DNA: TGTGCCAGCGGCTCGCGGGTGCCTAGCGGCTACACCTTC. The chain is built from TRBV11-2 and TRBJ1-2; no firm D call. V lost 8 bases and J 8 bases, leaving 18 bases between the germline ends. The CDR3 is 13 amino acids. Germline loops: CDR1 SGHAT, CDR2 FQNNGV. Together with reference TRBV11-2 and TRBJ1-2, the CDR3 gives the full variable domain: EAGVAQSPRYKIIEKRQSVAFWCNPISGHATLYWYQQILGQGPKLLIQFQNNGVVDDSQLPKDRFSAERLKGVDSTLKIQPAKLEDSAVYLCASGSRVPSGYTFGSGTRLTVV.

This clonotype came up a few times. This chain joins TRBV19 and TRBJ1-6; tentative D call: TRBD1 (6 bases). This CDR3 comprises 14 residues. Trimming removed 4 bases at V and 8 bases at J, with 12 bases between. Germline loops: CDR1 LNHDA, CDR2 SQIVND (reference sequence). In DNA, the CDR3 is TGTGCCAGTAGTACCGGACAGCCTTATTCACCCCTCCACTTT. Amino acid sequence: CASSTGQPYSPLHF.

This clonotype was recorded at least ten times. The chain employs TRBV5-1 and TRBJ2-5; D call uncertain. The CDR3 is 15 residues long. V was trimmed by 0 bases and J by 0 bases, leaving 9 bases between them. CDR1 is SGHRS, CDR2 YFSETQ, per germline. Here the CDR3 DNA reads TGCGCCAGCAGCTTGGACCCACAGTACCAAGAGACCCAGTACTTC. Amino acid sequence: CASSLDPQYQETQYF.

This clonotype was observed a few times. V and J are TRBV7-2 and TRBJ2-7, with TRBD2 matching 9 bases. The assigned J gene may be wrong: the sequence end matches TRBJ2-1 better. The CDR3 consists of 14 residues. Germline loops: CDR1 SGHTA, CDR2 FQGNSA. DNA of the CDR3: TGTGCCAGCAGCTTAGGCGGGAGGGGGAATGAGCAGTTCTTC. Its protein is CASSLGGRGNEQFF.

The V call is TRBV3-1, the J call TRBJ2-7; weak D call: TRBD2 (5 bases). Trimming pared 1 base from V and 0 bases from J, leaving 7 bases between. Germline V gives CDR1 LGHDT, CDR2 YNNKEL (reference sequence). The CDR3 contains 14 residues. DNA of the CDR3: TGTGCCAGCAGCCAAGCGGGGAACTCCTACGAGCAGTACTTC. Residues: CASSQAGNSYEQYF.

The rearrangement joins TRBV6-5 to TRBJ2-3, with D perhaps TRBD1 (6 bases). V was clipped by 7 bases and J by 2 bases, with 7 bases between them. The CDR3 contains 12 residues. CDR1 is MNHEY and CDR2 is SVGAGI in the germline V gene. CDR3 sequence: CASKGVTDTQYF. CDR3 nucleotide sequence: TGTGCCAGCAAGGGGGTCACAGATACGCAGTATTTT.

This sequence joins TRBV19 and TRBJ1-2; D unclear. Germline V gives CDR1 LNHDA, CDR2 SQIVND (reference sequence). Trimming took 0 bases from V and 6 from J, leaving 8 bases between them. The CDR3 has 13 residues. CDR3 protein: CASSIDGRHGYTF. CDR3 nucleotide sequence: TGTGCCAGTAGTATAGACGGACGGCATGGCTACACCTTC.

This clonotype occurred many times. The CDR3 bases are TGTGCCAGCAGCCAAGATATAGGCCAGCGGTACTCCTACGAGCAGTACTTC. It encodes CASSQDIGQRYSYEQYF. The chain joins TRBV14 to TRBJ2-7; TRBD2 might be the D (5 bases). The CDR3 covers 17 residues. Trimming removed 0 bases from V and 0 bases from J, with 15 bases in between. The germline gives CDR1 SGHDN, CDR2 FVKESK.

As to this clonotype: At one boundary the junction diverges from the germline segment, which might be a read error. The V call is TRBV5-1, the J call TRBJ1-1; the match to TRBD1 covers 7 bases. Looked up from germline, CDR1 is SGHRS and CDR2 is YFSETQ. This CDR3 is 14 amino acids long. The CDR3 here is CASSTQTGDTGAFF. The CDR3 bases are TGCGCCAGCAGCACCCAAACAGGGGACACTGGAGCTTTCTTT.

Note on this clonotype: At one boundary the junction diverges from the germline segment, which might be a read error. The V and J genes are TRBV7-8 and TRBJ2-7; 7 nucleotides line up with TRBD1. In germline, CDR1 is SGHVS, CDR2 FQNEAQ. The CDR3 consists of 15 residues. DNA for the CDR3: TGTGCCAGCTGCTTAGAGGGACAGAAAAGCTACGAGCAGTACTTC. Translation gives CASCLEGQKSYEQYF.

J is TRBJ2-7 and V is TRBV10-2, with D possibly TRBD1 on 6 matching bases. Germline CDR1 WSHSY, CDR2 SAAADI. The CDR3 runs 13 residues. The chain's CDR3 is CVTRQVSPHEQYF. CDR3 DNA sequence: TGCGTCACCCGACAGGTATCCCCCCACGAGCAGTACTTC.

This clonotype turned up a few times. V and J are TRBV6-5 and TRBJ2-7; TRBD2 might be the D (6 bases). This CDR3 has 12 amino acids. Trimming pared 5 bases from V and 3 bases from J, leaving 8 bases between. CDR1 and CDR2 (germline): MNHEY, SVGAGI. In nucleotides, the CDR3 is TGTGCCAGCAGTCGGGGAGGCTACGAGCAGTACTTC. Amino acids: CASSRGGYEQYF.

The V gene is TRBV20-1, the J gene TRBJ2-6, with D perhaps given as TRBD1 or TRBD2 (5 bases each). From germline, CDR1 is DFQATT and CDR2 SNEGSKA (reference sequence). CDR3 length: 14 amino acids. V was shortened by 6 bases and J by 4 bases, with 13 bases between the two germline ends. CDR3: CSAISGTGANVLTF. CDR3 sequence (DNA): TGCAGTGCCATATCGGGGACCGGGGCCAACGTCCTGACTTTC.

This clonotype was counted between two and nine times. The chain carries TRBV5-1 and TRBJ2-2; 7 positions agree with TRBD2. After removal of 1 base from V and 3 bases from J, the junction contained 3 bases not matched to a gene. The CDR3 is 15 amino acids. Germline V gives CDR1 SGHRS, CDR2 YFSETQ. CDR3 loop: CASSLQAGYTGELFF. The CDR3 DNA reads TGCGCCAGCAGCTTGCAAGCGGGGTACACCGGGGAGCTGTTTTTT.

This clonotype showed up many times. This chain uses TRBV10-3 with TRBJ2-7, with D possibly being TRBD1 (6 bases). V lost 6 bases and J lost 2, with 11 bases in between. The CDR3 is made up of 13 amino acids. From germline, CDR1 is ENHRY and CDR2 SYGVKD. DNA for the CDR3: TGTGCCATCAGGGACAGCGATACCTACGAGCAGTACTTC. This gives the protein CAIRDSDTYEQYF.

This clonotype was observed at least ten times. The V call is TRBV20-1, the J call TRBJ2-7, with TRBD1 matching over 9 bases. Germline CDR1 is DFQATT and CDR2 is SNEGSKA (reference sequence). This CDR3 region has 14 residues. J lost 7 bases, V lost 0 bases, and 7 bases had no gene match. CDR3 protein: CSARDRGQGREQYF. In DNA, the CDR3 is TGCAGTGCTAGAGATCGGGGACAGGGAAGGGAGCAGTACTTC.

This clonotype was detected ten times or more. The chain recombines TRBV2 with TRBJ1-1; 8 positions agree with TRBD1. Germline-derived CDR1 and CDR2 are SNHLY and FYNNEI. The CDR3 consists of 14 residues. With 7 bases clipped from V and 2 bases from J, the junction kept 6 bases outside the gene matches. In DNA form, the CDR3 reads TGTGCCAGCACCAAACAGGGGGTCAACACTGAAGCTTTCTTT. It encodes CASTKQGVNTEAFF.

The gene calls are TRBV29-1 and TRBJ1-4, with 7 bases matching TRBD1. CDR1 is SQVTM and CDR2 is ANQGSEA in the germline V gene. Losses at the gene ends were 3 bases for V and 14 bases for J; bases not matched to a gene: 6. This CDR3 contains 11 residues. The CDR3 DNA follows: TGCAGCGTTGAGGACAGGTTTTTTCTGTTTTTT. It specifies CSVEDRFFLFF.

This clonotype was recorded only once. The chain links TRBV10-3 to TRBJ2-7, with TRBD2 identical over 10 bases. The CDR3 runs 17 residues. Germline-derived CDR1 and CDR2 are ENHRY and SYGVKD. Unmatched junction bases numbered 18, after V lost 10 bases and J lost 3 bases. DNA for the CDR3: TGTGCCAGCAGCTCACCCGCACAGGGACTAGCGATCTACGAGCAGTACTTC. Encoded protein: CASSSPAQGLAIYEQYF.